One and the same sample provided the 6 T cell receptor beta chains below, sequenced in a study of TIL therapy for anti-PD-1-resistant metastatic lung cancer. The sample's time point: pre-treatment sample, taken before nivolumab and TIL therapy. This was the immunoSEQ v3 assay. Some clones are missing from TCRdb's copy, which holds only in-frame ones; the method was immunoSEQ multiplex PCR. The table has just under 60,000 clones, less than 85% seen once. The source material was blood, sampled at baseline. The receptors were sampled from a person aged 25 to 80 with non-small cell lung cancer.

This clone was picked up a small number of times. V is TRBV9 and J is TRBJ2-3; 10 bases match TRBD2. The J segment lost 6 bases and the V segment lost 0 bases, leaving 10 bases of the junction unmatched. Germline-derived CDR1 and CDR2 are SGDLS and YYNGEE. CDR3 length: 17 amino acids. CDR3 loop: CASSVEKVAGGLDTQYF. CDR3 nucleotide sequence: TGTGCCAGCAGCGTAGAGAAGGTAGCGGGGGGCCTTGATACGCAGTATTTT.

V usage is TRBV21-1 and J usage is TRBJ2-6; the table's TRBD1 call for D was not verified on the DNA. TRBV21-1 is assigned pseudogene status. The CDR3 extends over 15 amino acids. The CDR3 DNA is TGTGCCAGCAGCCTTGACAGGCCTGGGGCCAACGTCCTGACTTTC. As protein: CASSLDRPGANVLTF.

The chain uses TRBV7-2 and TRBJ1-5; D not certain. Germline-derived CDR1 and CDR2 are SGHTA and FQGNSA. The CDR3 extends over 14 amino acids. The V gene lost 4 bases and the J gene lost 4 bases, with 11 bases spanning the gap. The chain's CDR3 is CASSSYGLNQPQHF. CDR3 DNA sequence: TGTGCCAGCAGCTCTTATGGCCTGAATCAGCCCCAGCATTTT.

The gene calls are TRBV9 and TRBJ2-5; TRBD2 aligns across 12 bases. Per germline, CDR1 SGDLS and CDR2 YYNGEE. V shed 4 bases, J shed 7 bases, and the junction held 8 bases outside the gene matches. The CDR3 contains 15 residues. As DNA, the CDR3 is TGTGCCAGCAGCCTCTCGACTAGCGGGAGTGGGACCCAGTACTTC. Translation: CASSLSTSGSGTQYF.

This clone appeared a few times. CDR3 coding DNA: TGCGCCAGCAGCTTGGAGGGGACAGGGGTCGGCTACACCTTC. This translates into CASSLEGTGVGYTF. The V gene is TRBV5-1, the J gene TRBJ1-2; 10 positions match TRBD1. This CDR3 contains 14 residues. The trim removed 0 bases at V and 8 bases at J, leaving 4 bases unmatched. The germline V gene has CDR1 SGHRS and CDR2 YFSETQ.

This sequence joins TRBV5-1 and TRBJ1-1, with 7 bases identical to TRBD1. Germline CDR1 reads SGHRS; CDR2 reads YFSETQ. V lost 4 bases and J lost 0; bases outside the gene matches: 9. CDR3 size: 16 residues. The CDR3, as DNA: TGCGCCAGCAGCCTGTTGGGACAGCTCATGAACACTGAAGCTTTCTTT. Protein sequence: CASSLLGQLMNTEAFF.